The 3 T cell receptor beta chains listed next were all sequenced from one sample in a study of CD8+ T cells in alopecia areata (dated by TCRdb to the late 2010s). The sample's time point, from its label and the paper: around 29 days on oral tofacitinib. The treatment or condition label for this specimen denotes: oral pan-JAK inhibitor, 5-10 mg twice daily. Library creation used the immunoSEQ multiplex PCR assay. For TCR sequencing, RNA was extracted from every sample and reverse transcribed into cDNA to serve as template. TCRdb provides this immuneACCESS table in a form limited to in-frame rearrangements. Some clones are lacking; in checked studies, under half of them reflect an unresolved V gene, and why the rest are absent is not known. The sample includes 65,000 to 75,000 clones, with roughly 30% observed a single time. More than 13% of the sample lies in the top ten. This specimen was CD8+ T cells sorted from blood, taken at week 4, from a patient treated with tofacitinib. The origin of the receptors is a human donor with alopecia areata.

This clone was seen more than once but under ten times. A much larger clone differs by one base, so this may be a read error. The chain joins TRBV4-1 to TRBJ1-5; TRBD1 might be the D (6 bases). V was trimmed by 4 bases and J by 2 bases, leaving 9 bases between them. Germline V gene sequence: CDR1 MGHRA, CDR2 YSYEKL. There are 14 residues in the CDR3. The chain's CDR3 is CASSPRQGNQPQHF. CDR3 coding DNA: TGCGCCAGCAGCCCCAGACAGGGCAATCAGCCCCAGCATTTT.

The rearrangement joins TRBV14 to TRBJ2-3; weak D call: TRBD2 (6 bases). This CDR3 is 15 amino acids long. CDR1 is SGHDN, CDR2 FVKESK, per germline. V lost 1 base and J lost 4, with 12 bases in between. The CDR3 loop reads CASSQAGEVADTQYF. CDR3 DNA: TGTGCCAGCAGCCAAGCGGGAGAAGTTGCAGATACGCAGTATTTT.

The chain carries TRBV28 and TRBJ2-4; 7 nucleotides line up with TRBD2. Germline V gives CDR1 MDHEN, CDR2 SYDVKM. J lost 7 bases, V lost 6 bases, and 15 bases had no gene match. The CDR3 consists of 16 residues. The CDR3 DNA reads as TGTGCCAGCAGCCCCCTCGCGGCGGGAGTCGATAACATTCAGTACTTC. Residues: CASSPLAAGVDNIQYF. Combining the CDR3 with reference TRBV28 and TRBJ2-4 gives the whole variable domain DVKVTQSSRYLVKRTGEKVFLECVQDMDHENMFWYRQDPGLGLRLIYFSYDVKMKEKGDIPEGYSVSREKKERFSLILESASTNQTSMYLCASSPLAAGVDNIQYFGAGTRLSVL.